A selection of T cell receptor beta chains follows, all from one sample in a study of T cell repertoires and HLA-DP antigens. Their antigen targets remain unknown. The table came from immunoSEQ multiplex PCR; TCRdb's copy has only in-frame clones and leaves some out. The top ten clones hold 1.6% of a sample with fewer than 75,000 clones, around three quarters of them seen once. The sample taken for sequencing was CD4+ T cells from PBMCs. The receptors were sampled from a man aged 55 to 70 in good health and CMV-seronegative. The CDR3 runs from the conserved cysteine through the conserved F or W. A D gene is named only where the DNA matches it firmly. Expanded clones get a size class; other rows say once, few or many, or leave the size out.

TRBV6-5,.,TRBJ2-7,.,CASSSTRGGYEQYF,TGTGCCAGCAGTTCCACCAGGGGCGGATACGAGCAGTACTTC
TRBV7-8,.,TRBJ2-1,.,CASSLDYYEQFF,TGTGCCAGCAGCCTGGACTATTATGAGCAGTTCTTC
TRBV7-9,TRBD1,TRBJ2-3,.,CASSSRDRGSPSNTDTQYF,TGTGCCAGCAGCTCCAGGGACAGGGGTTCCCCCTCCAACACAGATACGCAGTATTTT
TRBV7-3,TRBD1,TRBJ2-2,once,CASSLRGTDTGELFF,TGTGCCAGCAGCTTAAGGGGGACAGACACCGGGGAGCTGTTTTTT
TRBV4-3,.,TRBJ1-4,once,CASTRGRGATNEKLFF,TGCGCCAGCACCCGAGGGAGGGGCGCAACTAATGAAAAACTGTTTTTT
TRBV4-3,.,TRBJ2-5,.,CASSQGLKETQYF,TGCGCCAGCAGCCAAGGGCTAAAGGAGACCCAGTACTTC
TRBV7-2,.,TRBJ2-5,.,CASSFSPDRGTQYF,TGTGCCAGCAGCTTCTCTCCGGACAGAGGGACCCAGTACTTC
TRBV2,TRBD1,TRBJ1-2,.,CASSEDRELYGYTF,TGTGCCAGCAGTGAGGACAGGGAACTCTATGGCTACACCTTC
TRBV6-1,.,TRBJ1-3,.,CATVRELGNTIYF,TGTGCCACAGTCCGCGAGCTTGGAAACACCATATATTTT
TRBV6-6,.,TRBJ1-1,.,CASRTDSVNTEAFF,TGTGCCAGCAGGACCGACAGTGTGAACACTGAAGCTTTCTTT
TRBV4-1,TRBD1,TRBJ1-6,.,CASSQARQGNSPLHF,TGCGCCAGCAGCCAAGCCCGACAGGGAAATTCACCCCTCCACTTT
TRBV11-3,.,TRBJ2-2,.,CASSGPLTGELFF,TGTGCCAGCAGCGGTCCGCTCACCGGGGAGCTGTTTTTT
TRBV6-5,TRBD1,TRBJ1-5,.,CASRETGDQPQHF,TGTGCCAGCAGGGAAACAGGGGATCAGCCCCAGCATTTT
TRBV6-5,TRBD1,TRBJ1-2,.,CASRRGQGSYGYTF,TGTGCCAGCAGAAGGGGACAGGGAAGCTATGGCTACACCTTC
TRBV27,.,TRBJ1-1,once,CASSFREVTEAFF,TGTGCCAGCAGTTTCAGGGAGGTCACTGAAGCTTTCTTT
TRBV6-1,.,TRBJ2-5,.,CASSEPGRRETQYF,TGTGCCAGCAGTGAACCTGGGCGACGAGAGACCCAGTACTTC
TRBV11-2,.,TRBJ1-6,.,CASSLNAQNSPLHF,TGTGCCAGCAGCCTAAACGCTCAGAATTCACCCCTCCACTTT
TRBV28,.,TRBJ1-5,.,CASSSPDSSNQPQHF,TGTGCCAGCAGTTCGCCCGACAGCTCCAATCAGCCCCAGCATTTT
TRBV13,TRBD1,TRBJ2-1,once,CASSTRTGSYNEQFF,TGTGCCAGCAGCACCCGGACAGGGTCCTACAATGAGCAGTTCTTC
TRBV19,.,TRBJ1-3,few,CASSILTGSGNTIYF,TGTGCCAGTAGTATCCTGACGGGTTCTGGAAACACCATATATTTT
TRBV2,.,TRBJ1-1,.,CASSGRQDEAFF,TGTGCCAGCAGTGGACGACAGGATGAAGCTTTCTTT
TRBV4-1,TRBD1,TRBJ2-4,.,CASSQGTGTSKNIQYF,TGCGCCAGCAGCCAGGGGACAGGAACTTCCAAAAACATTCAGTACTTC
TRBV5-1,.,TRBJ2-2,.,CASSKDGANTGELFF,TGCGCCAGCAGCAAAGACGGAGCGAACACCGGGGAGCTGTTTTTT
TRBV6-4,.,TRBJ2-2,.,CASSPSANTGELFF,TGTGCCAGCAGTCCTAGCGCGAACACCGGGGAGCTGTTTTTT
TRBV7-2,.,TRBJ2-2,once,CASSLREGGELFF,TGTGCCAGCAGCTTACGAGAGGGCGGGGAGCTGTTTTTT
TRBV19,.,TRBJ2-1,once,CASRGIGSSYNEQFF,TGTGCCAGTAGGGGTATCGGGAGCTCCTACAATGAGCAGTTCTTC
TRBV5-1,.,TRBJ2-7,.,CASSLGEVGIGGSYEQYF,TGCGCCAGCAGCTTGGGGGAAGTTGGCATCGGGGGCTCCTACGAGCAGTACTTC
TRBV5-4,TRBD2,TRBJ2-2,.,CASSLEVASGGDTGELFF,TGTGCCAGCAGCTTGGAAGTGGCTAGCGGGGGGGACACCGGGGAGCTGTTTTTT
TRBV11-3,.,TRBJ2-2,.,CASSLGSLTGELFF,TGTGCCAGCAGCTTAGGATCCCTCACCGGGGAGCTGTTTTTT
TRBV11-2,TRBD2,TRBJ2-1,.,CASSLDRGDYNEQFF,TGTGCCAGCAGCTTAGATCGGGGGGACTACAATGAGCAGTTCTTC